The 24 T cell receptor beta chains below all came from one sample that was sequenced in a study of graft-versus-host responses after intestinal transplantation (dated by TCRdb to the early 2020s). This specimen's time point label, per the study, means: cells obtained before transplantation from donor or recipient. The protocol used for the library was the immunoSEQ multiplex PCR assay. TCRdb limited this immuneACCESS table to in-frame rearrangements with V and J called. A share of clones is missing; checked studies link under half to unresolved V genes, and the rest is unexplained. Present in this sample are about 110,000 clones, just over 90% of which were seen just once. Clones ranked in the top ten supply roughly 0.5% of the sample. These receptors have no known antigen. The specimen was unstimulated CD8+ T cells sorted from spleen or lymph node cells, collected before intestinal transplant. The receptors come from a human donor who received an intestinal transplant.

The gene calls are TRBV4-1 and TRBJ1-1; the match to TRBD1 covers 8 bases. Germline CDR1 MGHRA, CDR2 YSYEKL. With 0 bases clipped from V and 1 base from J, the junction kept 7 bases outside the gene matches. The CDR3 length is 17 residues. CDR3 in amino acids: CASSQDWAGQANTEAFF. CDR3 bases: TGCGCCAGCAGCCAAGATTGGGCGGGACAGGCGAACACTGAAGCTTTCTTT.

CDR3 in DNA: TGTGCCAGCATCGACAGCTCCTACAATGAGCAGTTCTTC. Translated, it gives CASIDSSYNEQFF. The chain employs TRBV27 and TRBJ2-1; maybe TRBD1 (5 bases). CDR1 MNHEY and CDR2 SMNVEV come from the germline V gene (reference sequence). Trimming took off 7 bases at V and 0 bases at J, with 7 bases between the two ends. The CDR3 has 13 amino acids.

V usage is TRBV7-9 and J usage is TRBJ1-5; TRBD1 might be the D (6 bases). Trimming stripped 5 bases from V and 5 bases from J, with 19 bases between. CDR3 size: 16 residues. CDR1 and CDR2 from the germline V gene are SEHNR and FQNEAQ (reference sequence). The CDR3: CASSPPVAGDHQPQHF. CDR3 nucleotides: TGTGCCAGCAGCCCTCCCGTTGCAGGGGATCATCAGCCCCAGCATTTT.

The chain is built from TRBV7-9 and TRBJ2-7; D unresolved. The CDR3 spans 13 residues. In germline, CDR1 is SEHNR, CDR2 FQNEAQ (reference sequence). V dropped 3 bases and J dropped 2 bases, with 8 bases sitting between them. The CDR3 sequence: CASSFDGAYEQYF. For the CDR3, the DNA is TGTGCCAGCAGCTTCGACGGAGCCTACGAGCAGTACTTC.

The DNA for the CDR3 is TGTGCCAGCAGTTTACCATATTTTTCAGGGTTACTAACCTACGAGCAGTACTTC. It codes for CASSLPYFSGLLTYEQYF. The chain employs TRBV27 and TRBJ2-7, with D possibly TRBD1 on 5 matching bases. The CDR3 runs 18 residues. Germline V lookup: CDR1 MNHEY, CDR2 SMNVEV (reference sequence). Trimming left V 2 bases short and J 2 bases short, with 22 bases between.

The DNA for the CDR3 is TGTGCCAGCAGTTACAGGGAGCAAGAGACCCAGTACTTC. The encoded protein is CASSYREQETQYF. The V and J genes are TRBV27 and TRBJ2-5; tentatively, D is TRBD1 (6 bases). CDR1 is MNHEY, CDR2 SMNVEV, per germline (reference sequence). V lost 4 bases and J 2 bases, leaving 8 bases between the germline ends. This CDR3 is built from 13 residues.

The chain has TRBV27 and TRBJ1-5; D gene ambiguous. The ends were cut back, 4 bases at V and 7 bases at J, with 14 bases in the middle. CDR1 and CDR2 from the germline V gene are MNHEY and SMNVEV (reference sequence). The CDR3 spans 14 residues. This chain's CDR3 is CASSSSAGEQPQHF. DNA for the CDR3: TGTGCCAGCAGTTCCTCAGCCGGAGAACAGCCCCAGCATTTT.

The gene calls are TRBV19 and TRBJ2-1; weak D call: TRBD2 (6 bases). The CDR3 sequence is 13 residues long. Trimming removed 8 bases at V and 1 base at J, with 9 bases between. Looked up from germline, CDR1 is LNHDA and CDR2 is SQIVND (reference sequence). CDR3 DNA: TGTGCCAGTTTCGGGGGTTCCTACAATGAGCAGTTCTTC. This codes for CASFGGSYNEQFF.

CDR3 coding DNA: TGTGCCAGCAGTAGCCCGGCGGAGGGTGAAGCTTTCTTT. Translated, it gives CASSSPAEGEAFF. This chain links TRBV6-5 with TRBJ1-1; no clear D. V was clipped by 5 bases and J by 7 bases, with 14 bases between them. The CDR3 has 13 residues. In germline, CDR1 is MNHEY, CDR2 SVGAGI.

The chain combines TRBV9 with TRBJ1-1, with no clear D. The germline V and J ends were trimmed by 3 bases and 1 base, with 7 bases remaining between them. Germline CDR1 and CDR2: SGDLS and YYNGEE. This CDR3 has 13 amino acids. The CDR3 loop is CASSAARNTEAFF. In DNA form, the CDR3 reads TGTGCCAGCAGCGCCGCGAGGAACACTGAAGCTTTCTTT. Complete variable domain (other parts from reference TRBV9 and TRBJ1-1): DSGVTQTPKHLITATGQRVTLRCSPRSGDLSVYWYQQSLDQGLQFLIQYYNGEERAKGNILERFSAQQFPDLHSELNLSSLELGDSALYFCASSAARNTEAFFGQGTRLTVV.

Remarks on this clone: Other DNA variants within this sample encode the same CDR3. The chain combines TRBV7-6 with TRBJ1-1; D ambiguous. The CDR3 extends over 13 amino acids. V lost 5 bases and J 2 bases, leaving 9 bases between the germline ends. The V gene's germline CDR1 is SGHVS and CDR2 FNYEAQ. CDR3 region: CASSPPGNTEAFF. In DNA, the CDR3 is TGTGCCAGCAGCCCCCCGGGTAACACTGAAGCTTTCTTT.

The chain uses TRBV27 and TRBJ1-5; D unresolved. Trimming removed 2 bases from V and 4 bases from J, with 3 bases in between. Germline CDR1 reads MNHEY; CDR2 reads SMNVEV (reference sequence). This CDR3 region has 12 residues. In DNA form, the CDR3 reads TGTGCCAGCAGTTTAACTAATCAGCCCCAGCATTTT. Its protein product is CASSLTNQPQHF.

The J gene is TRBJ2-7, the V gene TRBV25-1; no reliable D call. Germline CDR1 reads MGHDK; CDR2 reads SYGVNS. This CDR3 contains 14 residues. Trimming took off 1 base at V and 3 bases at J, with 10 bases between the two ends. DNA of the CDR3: TGTGCCAGCAGTGAATCTGACCAATACTACGAGCAGTACTTC. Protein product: CASSESDQYYEQYF.

The CDR3 region is CASSQVRHPEGTEAFF. As DNA, the CDR3 is TGTGCCAGCAGCCAAGTTCGCCACCCGGAGGGCACTGAAGCTTTCTTT. The rearrangement uses TRBV14 and TRBJ1-1; D is uncertain. The CDR3 is 16 amino acids. V was trimmed by 1 base and J by 4 bases, leaving 16 bases between them. Germline V gives CDR1 SGHDN, CDR2 FVKESK.

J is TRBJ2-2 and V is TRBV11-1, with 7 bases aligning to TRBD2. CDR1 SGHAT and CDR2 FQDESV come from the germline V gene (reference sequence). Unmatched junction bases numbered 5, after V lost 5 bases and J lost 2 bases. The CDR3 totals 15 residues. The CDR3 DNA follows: TGTGCCAGCAGCCCGTCGGGAGGAAACACCGGGGAGCTGTTTTTT. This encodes CASSPSGGNTGELFF.

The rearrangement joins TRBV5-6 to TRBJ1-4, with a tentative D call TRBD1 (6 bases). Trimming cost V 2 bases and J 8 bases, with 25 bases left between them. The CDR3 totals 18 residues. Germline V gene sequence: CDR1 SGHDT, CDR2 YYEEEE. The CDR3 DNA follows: TGTGCCAGCAGCTTCGAACCAAGATTACAGGGAGGGGACGAAAAACTGTTTTTT. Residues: CASSFEPRLQGGDEKLFF.

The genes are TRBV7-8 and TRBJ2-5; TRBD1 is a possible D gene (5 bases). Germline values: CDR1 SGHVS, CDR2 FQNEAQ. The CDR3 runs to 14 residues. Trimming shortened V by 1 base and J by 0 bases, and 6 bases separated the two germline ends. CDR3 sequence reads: CASSLGQYQETQYF. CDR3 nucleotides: TGTGCCAGCAGCTTAGGACAGTACCAAGAGACCCAGTACTTC.

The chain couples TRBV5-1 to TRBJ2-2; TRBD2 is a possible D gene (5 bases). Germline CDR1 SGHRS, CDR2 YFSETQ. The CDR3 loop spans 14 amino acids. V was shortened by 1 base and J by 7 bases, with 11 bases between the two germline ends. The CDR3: CASSLFSGNGELFF. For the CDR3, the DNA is TGCGCCAGCAGCTTGTTCTCGGGGAACGGGGAGCTGTTTTTT.

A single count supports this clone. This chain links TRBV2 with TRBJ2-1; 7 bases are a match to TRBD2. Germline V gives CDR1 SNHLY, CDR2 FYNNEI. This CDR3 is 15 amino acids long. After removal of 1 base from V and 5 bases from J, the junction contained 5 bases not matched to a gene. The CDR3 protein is CASSEVRGGDNEQFF. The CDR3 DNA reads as TGTGCCAGCAGTGAAGTCCGGGGAGGGGACAATGAGCAGTTCTTC. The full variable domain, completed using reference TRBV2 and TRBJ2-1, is EPEVTQTPSHQVTQMGQEVILRCVPISNHLYFYWYRQILGQKVEFLVSFYNNEISEKSEIFDDQFSVERPDGSNFTLKIRSTKLEDSAMYFCASSEVRGGDNEQFFGPGTRLTVL.

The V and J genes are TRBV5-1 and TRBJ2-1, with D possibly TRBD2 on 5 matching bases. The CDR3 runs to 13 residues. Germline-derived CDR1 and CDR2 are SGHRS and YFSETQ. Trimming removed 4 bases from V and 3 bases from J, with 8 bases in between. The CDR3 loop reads CASSPEGYNEQFF. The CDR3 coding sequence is TGCGCCAGCAGCCCCGAGGGCTACAATGAGCAGTTCTTC.

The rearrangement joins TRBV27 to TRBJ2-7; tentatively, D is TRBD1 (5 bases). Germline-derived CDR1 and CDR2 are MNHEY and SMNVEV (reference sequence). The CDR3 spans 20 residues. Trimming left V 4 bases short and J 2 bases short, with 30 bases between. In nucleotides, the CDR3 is TGTGCCAGCAGTTATGGCGACGAGGCGACAGCCAAATCAAGCCCCTACGAGCAGTACTTC. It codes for CASSYGDEATAKSSPYEQYF.

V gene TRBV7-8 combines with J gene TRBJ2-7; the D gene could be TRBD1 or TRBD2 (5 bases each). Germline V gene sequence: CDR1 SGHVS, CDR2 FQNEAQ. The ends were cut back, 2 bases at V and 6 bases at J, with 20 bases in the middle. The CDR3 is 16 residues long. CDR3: CASSLLLGTAISEQYF. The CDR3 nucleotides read TGTGCCAGCAGCTTACTGTTAGGGACGGCAATTTCCGAGCAGTACTTC.

The CDR3 spells CASSSAGNGYEQYF. The CDR3 region has the DNA TGTGCCAGCAGCTCCGCAGGGAACGGCTACGAGCAGTACTTC. The rearrangement uses TRBV5-4 and TRBJ2-7; D may be TRBD1 (5 bases). This CDR3 comprises 14 residues. Germline CDR1 SGHNT, CDR2 YYREEE (reference sequence). Trimming shortened V by 3 bases and J by 3 bases, and 13 bases separated the two germline ends.

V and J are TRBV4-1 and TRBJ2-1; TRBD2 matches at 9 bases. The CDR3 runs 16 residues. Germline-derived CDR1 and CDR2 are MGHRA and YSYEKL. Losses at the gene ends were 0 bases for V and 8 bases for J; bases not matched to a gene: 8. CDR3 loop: CASSQDLAGGRDEQFF. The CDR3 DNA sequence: TGCGCCAGCAGCCAAGATCTCGCGGGAGGGCGGGATGAGCAGTTCTTC.